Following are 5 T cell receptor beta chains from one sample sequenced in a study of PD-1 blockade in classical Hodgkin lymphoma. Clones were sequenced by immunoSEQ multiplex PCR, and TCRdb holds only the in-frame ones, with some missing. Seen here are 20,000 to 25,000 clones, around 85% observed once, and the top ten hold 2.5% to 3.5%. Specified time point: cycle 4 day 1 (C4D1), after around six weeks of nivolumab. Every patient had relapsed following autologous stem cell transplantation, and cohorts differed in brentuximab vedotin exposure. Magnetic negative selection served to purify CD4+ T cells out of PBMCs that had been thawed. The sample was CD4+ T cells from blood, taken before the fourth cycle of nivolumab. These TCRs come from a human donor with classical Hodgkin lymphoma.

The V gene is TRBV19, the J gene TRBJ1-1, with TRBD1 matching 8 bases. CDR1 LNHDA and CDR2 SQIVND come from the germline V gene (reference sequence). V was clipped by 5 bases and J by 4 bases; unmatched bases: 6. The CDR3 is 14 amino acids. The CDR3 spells CASSSTGAVTEAFF. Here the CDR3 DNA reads TGTGCCAGTAGTTCGACAGGGGCCGTCACTGAAGCTTTCTTT.

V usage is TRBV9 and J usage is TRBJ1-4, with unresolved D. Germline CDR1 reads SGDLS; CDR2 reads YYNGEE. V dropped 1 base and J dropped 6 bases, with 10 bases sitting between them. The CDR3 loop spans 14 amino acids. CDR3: CASSVRSVDEKLFF. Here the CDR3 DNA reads TGTGCCAGCAGCGTACGGTCGGTCGATGAAAAACTGTTTTTT.

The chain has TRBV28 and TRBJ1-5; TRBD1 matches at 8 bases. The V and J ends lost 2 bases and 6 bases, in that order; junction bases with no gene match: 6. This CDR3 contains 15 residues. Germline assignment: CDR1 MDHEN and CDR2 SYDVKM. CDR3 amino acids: CASSLLQGAAQPQHF. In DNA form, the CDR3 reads TGTGCCAGCAGTTTACTTCAGGGGGCTGCTCAGCCCCAGCATTTT.

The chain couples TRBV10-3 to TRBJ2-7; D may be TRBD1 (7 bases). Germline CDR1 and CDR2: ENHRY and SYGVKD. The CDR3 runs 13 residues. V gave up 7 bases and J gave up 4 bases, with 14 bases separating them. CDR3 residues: CAIMSQGGYEQYF. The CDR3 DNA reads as TGTGCCATCATGTCCCAGGGGGGATACGAGCAGTACTTC.

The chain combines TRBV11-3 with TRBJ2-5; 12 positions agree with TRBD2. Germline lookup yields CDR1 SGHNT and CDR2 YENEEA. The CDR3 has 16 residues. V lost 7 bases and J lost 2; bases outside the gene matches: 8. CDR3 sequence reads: CASTNLAGGRQETQYF. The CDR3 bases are TGTGCCAGCACCAATCTAGCGGGGGGGCGACAAGAGACCCAGTACTTC. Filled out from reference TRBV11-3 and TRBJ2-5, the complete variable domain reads EAGVVQSPRYKIIEKKQPVAFWCNPISGHNTLYWYLQNLGQGPELLIRYENEEAVDDSQLPKDRFSAERLKGVDSTLKIQPAELGDSAVYLCASTNLAGGRQETQYFGPGTRLLVL.